This T cell receptor (beta chain) appears in the sequencing data of a study of identical twins. The CDR3 spans 17 residues. Germline CDR1 reads SGHTA; CDR2 reads FQGNSA. The germline V and J ends were trimmed by 2 bases and 3 bases, with 17 bases remaining between them. TCRdb reanalysed the 5' RACE reads using MiXCR and keeps one entry per CDR3 protein. Of a few hundred thousand distinct CDR3 sequences listed, roughly 9% are singletons. The sequence derives from a woman in her forties or fifties in good health. The gene calls are TRBV7-2 and TRBJ2-4; TRBD1 is a possible D gene (6 bases). Sequenced material: naive T cells sorted from blood. CDR3 nucleotide sequence: TGTGCCAGCAGCTTATTCCCCCGCAGGGGAATCAAAAACATTCAGTACTTC. It encodes CASSLFPRRGIKNIQYF.